This record covers a single TCR beta chain. These data come from a study of blood T cell repertoires in COVID-19. Looking at the study overall: PBMCs, B-cell-depleted T cells, or T cells were the source of the cDNA or gDNA that made up the material.

Per the authors' pipeline: Counts of nucleated cells, estimated from reference gene primer amplification, were obtained. Data came from immunoSEQ multiplex PCR; TCRdb stores just in-frame clones and leaves some out. V and J calls and clone size come straight from that table; D and trimming were deduced from the DNA. Seen here are around 170,000 clones, roughly four fifths observed once, and the top ten hold about an eighth. Germline values: CDR1 LGHNA, CDR2 YNFKEQ. The CDR3 extends over 15 amino acids. Between the trimmed V and J ends, which lost 0 bases and 0 bases, there was a span of 6 bases. The sequence was obtained from a man aged 25 to 40 with active or convalescent COVID-19. The specimen sequenced was peripheral blood. This sequence joins TRBV4-2 and TRBJ1-3; D gene unclear. The CDR3 coding sequence is TGTGCCAGCAGCCAAGAGAGCCGCTCTGGAAACACCATATATTTT. It translates to CASSQESRSGNTIYF.